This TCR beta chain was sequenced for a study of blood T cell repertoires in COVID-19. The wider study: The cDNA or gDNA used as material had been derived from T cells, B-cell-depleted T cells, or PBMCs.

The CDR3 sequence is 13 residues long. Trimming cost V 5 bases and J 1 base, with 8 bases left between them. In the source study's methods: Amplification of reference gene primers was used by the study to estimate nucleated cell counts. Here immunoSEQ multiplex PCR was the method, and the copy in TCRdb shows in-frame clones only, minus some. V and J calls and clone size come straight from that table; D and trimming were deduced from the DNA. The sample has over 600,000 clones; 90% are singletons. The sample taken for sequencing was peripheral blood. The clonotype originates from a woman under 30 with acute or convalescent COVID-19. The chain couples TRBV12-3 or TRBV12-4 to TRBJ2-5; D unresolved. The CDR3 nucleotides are TGTGCCAGCAGTCTGGAGAGCCAAGAGACCCAGTACTTC. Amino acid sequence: CASSLESQETQYF.